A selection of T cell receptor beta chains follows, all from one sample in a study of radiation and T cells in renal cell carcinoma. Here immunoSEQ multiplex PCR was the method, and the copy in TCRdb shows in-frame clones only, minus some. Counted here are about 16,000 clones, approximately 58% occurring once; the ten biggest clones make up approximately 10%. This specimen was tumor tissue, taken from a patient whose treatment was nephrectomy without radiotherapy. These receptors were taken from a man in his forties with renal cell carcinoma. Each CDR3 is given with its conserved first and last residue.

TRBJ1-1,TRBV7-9,CASSPLVGQMNTEAFF
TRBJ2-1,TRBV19,CASSTRRDNEQFF
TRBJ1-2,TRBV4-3,CASSQGGHSNYGYTF
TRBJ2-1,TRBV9,CASSVSWVGNEQFF
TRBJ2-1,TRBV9,CASSLGVENEQFF
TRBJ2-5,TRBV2,CASSDRETQYF
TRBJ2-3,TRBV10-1,CASSESTSRDTQYF
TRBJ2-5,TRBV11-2,CASSLGGLPGQNQETQYF
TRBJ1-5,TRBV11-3,CASSLDGHRGPSNQPQHF
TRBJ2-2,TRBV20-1,CSARVYGELFF
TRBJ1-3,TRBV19,CATLPGSTSGNTIYF
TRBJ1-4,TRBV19,CASSSSGSTNEKLFF
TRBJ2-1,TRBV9,CASSVGPHNEQFF
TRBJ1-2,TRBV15,CATSRVGQAYYGYTF
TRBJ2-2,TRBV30,CAWSVKGLLTHRELFF
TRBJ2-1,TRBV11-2,CASSLVDEQFF
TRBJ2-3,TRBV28,CASSLPGVLSDTQYF
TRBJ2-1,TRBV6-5,CASSLQGRNEQFF
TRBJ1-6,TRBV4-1,CASSQDLPGHNSPLHF
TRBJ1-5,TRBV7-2,CASSLERSQPQHF
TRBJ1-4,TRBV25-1,CASSEYNLGGGEKLFF
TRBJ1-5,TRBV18,CASSPIPLTNSNQPQHF
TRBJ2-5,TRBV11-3,CASSPTANQETQYF
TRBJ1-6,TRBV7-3,CASSLGTANSPLHF
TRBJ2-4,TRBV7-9,CASTQGSSLAKNIQYF
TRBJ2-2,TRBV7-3,CASSPWTEPNTGELFF
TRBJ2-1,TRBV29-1,CSVTSGGNNEQFF
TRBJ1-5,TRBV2,CASSSPGRRSNQPQHF
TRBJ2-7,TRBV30,CAWSAQGEEQYF
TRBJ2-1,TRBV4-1,CASSGTSGGFRDEQFF
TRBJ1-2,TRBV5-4,CASSPNLWVANYGYTF
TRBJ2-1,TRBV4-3,CASSQAAAAYNEQFF
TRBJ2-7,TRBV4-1,CASSQGHYEQYF
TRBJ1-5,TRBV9,CASSVGQGDQPQHF
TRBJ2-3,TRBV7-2,CASSLTGGVGRDTQYF
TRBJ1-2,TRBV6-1,CASSESTVPRRYGYTF
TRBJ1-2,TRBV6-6,CASSYSWQANYGYTF
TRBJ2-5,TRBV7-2,CASSRAIGFGETQYF
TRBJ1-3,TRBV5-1,CASSLGTGTSGNTIYF
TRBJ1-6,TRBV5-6,CASSRQGGSPLHF
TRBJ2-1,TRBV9,CASSKTSGGFNEQFF
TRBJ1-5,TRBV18,CASSQDISNQPQHF
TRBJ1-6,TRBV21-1,CASSKPQDRGMNNSPLHF
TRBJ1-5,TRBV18,CASSLLDRGHQPQHF
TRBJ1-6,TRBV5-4,CASSPGQGHANSPLHF
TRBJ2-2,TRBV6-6,CASSTGGRAGELFF
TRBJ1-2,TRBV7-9,CASSLALDSPGDTF
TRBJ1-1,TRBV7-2,CASSLAGNTEAFF
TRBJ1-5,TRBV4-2,CASSQEYRGNQPQHF
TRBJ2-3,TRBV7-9,CASSLGLSGGPTDTQYF
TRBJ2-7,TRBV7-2,CASRSGHSSYEQYF